The clone carrying this T cell receptor (beta chain) has ten or more counts. The antigen is undetermined. Losses at the gene ends were 5 bases for V and 4 bases for J; bases not matched to a gene: 8. The length of the CDR3 is 15 residues. Germline loops: CDR1 SGHTA, CDR2 FQGNSA. In TCRdb, the 5' RACE reads were re-called with MiXCR into one record per CDR3 protein. The repertoire has more than 400,000 distinct CDR3 sequences, roughly 5.2% of them found once; the top ten carry around 3.6%. The data stem from a study of CD8 T cells in ankylosing spondylitis. The study's findings and limits: Typical of ankylosing spondylitis blood, it appeared, was a TCR beta motif of about eight highly homologous variants. Reported data indicate significant enrichment of disease-linked clones within matched ankylosing spondylitis synovial fluid. Certain motif variants had earlier appeared in reactive arthritis synovial fluid and blood.

The receptor was isolated from a male donor with ankylosing spondylitis. This sequence joins TRBV7-2 and TRBJ1-1; 9 bases line up with TRBD1. Sequenced sample: blood, either unsorted or a sorted T cell fraction (not recorded which). The CDR3: CASSETGGRSTEAFF. As DNA, the CDR3 is TGTGCCAGCAGCGAGACAGGGGGTCGGAGCACTGAAGCTTTCTTT.